The 16 T cell receptor beta chains below come from one sample, sequenced in a study of blood T cell repertoires in COVID-19. The data were produced by immunoSEQ multiplex PCR, yet TCRdb's version contains in-frame clones alone and is incomplete. The sample includes roughly 100,000 clones, about 86% of them seen just once. Sequencing was carried out using peripheral blood. The source of these receptors is a woman at least 80 years old with acute or convalescent COVID-19.

V is TRBV29-1 and J is TRBJ2-1; D ambiguous. V was shortened by 8 bases and J by 14 bases, with 16 bases between the two germline ends. CDR1 is SQVTM and CDR2 is ANQGSEA in the germline V gene. The CDR3 totals 10 residues. CDR3 loop: CSSLQTVEFF. DNA for the CDR3: TGCAGCTCCCTACAGACCGTTGAGTTCTTC.

The rearrangement uses TRBV6-6 and TRBJ1-5; the match to TRBD1 covers 8 bases. CDR3 length: 16 amino acids. The V gene end was trimmed by 5 bases and the J gene end by 5 bases; junction bases not matched to a gene: 11. Germline V lookup: CDR1 MNHNY, CDR2 SVGAGI (reference sequence). The CDR3 bases are TGTGCCAGCAGTAATATCGACAGGGGATGGTATCAGCCCCAGCATTTT. As protein: CASSNIDRGWYQPQHF.

The chain carries TRBV21-1 and TRBJ2-7; the table's TRBD2 call for D was not verified on the DNA. TRBV21-1 is listed as a pseudogene. The CDR3 spans 14 residues. DNA for the CDR3: TGTGCCAGCAGGATAGGAGGCGGGGACTACGAGCAGTACTTC. Its translation: CASRIGGGDYEQYF.

The chain joins TRBV3-1 (or the pseudogene TRBV3-2) to TRBJ1-5; 7 bases match TRBD1. The ends lost 6 bases at V and 2 bases at J; junction bases unmatched: 7. Germline CDR1 is LGHDT and CDR2 is YNNKEL (reference sequence). CDR3 length equals 15 residues. The CDR3 nucleotides are TGTGCCAGCAGGTCTTCTCAGGGGGGCAATCAGCCCCAGCATTTT. Amino acids: CASRSSQGGNQPQHF.

The chain couples TRBV11-3 to TRBJ1-4; the D is unclear. CDR1 SGHNT and CDR2 YENEEA come from the germline V gene. The CDR3 has 12 amino acids. V lost 5 bases, J lost 12 bases, and 13 bases lay in between. The CDR3 sequence: CASSPREGQLFF. CDR3 in DNA: TGTGCCAGCAGCCCCCGGGAGGGCCAACTGTTTTTT.

This sequence joins TRBV29-1 and TRBJ2-3, with D possibly matching TRBD2 (6 bases). Germline CDR1 SQVTM, CDR2 ANQGSEA. The V end was cut by 5 bases, the J end by 4 bases, with 10 bases between. This CDR3 is built from 12 residues. For the CDR3, the DNA is TGCAGCGTTAAGGCGGGGCCAGATACGCAGTATTTT. Amino acids: CSVKAGPDTQYF.

V gene TRBV19 combines with J gene TRBJ1-4; TRBD1 agrees at 7 bases. The germline V gene has CDR1 LNHDA and CDR2 SQIVND (reference sequence). The CDR3 loop spans 15 amino acids. The ends lost 5 bases at V and 7 bases at J; junction bases unmatched: 10. The chain's CDR3 is CASSLRQGIGEKLFF. As DNA, the CDR3 is TGTGCCAGTAGTCTTCGACAGGGAATCGGTGAAAAACTGTTTTTT.

The V call is TRBV27, the J call TRBJ2-5; 9 nucleotides agree with TRBD1. CDR3 length: 13 amino acids. Trimming removed 6 bases from V and 5 bases from J; junction bases left unmatched: 4. In germline, CDR1 is MNHEY, CDR2 SMNVEV (reference sequence). The CDR3 DNA reads as TGTGCCAGCAGACGGGACAGGGTTGAGACCCAGTACTTC. Its translation: CASRRDRVETQYF.

The genes are TRBV19 and TRBJ2-7, with 8 positions matching TRBD2. The CDR3 contains 12 residues. Germline CDR1 and CDR2: LNHDA and SQIVND (reference sequence). CDR3 region: CASRTKGTSGVV. The CDR3, as DNA: TGTGCCAGTAGAACCAAAGGCACTAGCGGCGTCGTA.

The rearrangement links TRBV5-1 to TRBJ2-7; possibly TRBD1 for D (5 bases). CDR1 and CDR2 (germline): SGHRS, YFSETQ. V lost 4 bases and J 0 bases, leaving 14 bases between the germline ends. There are 15 residues in the CDR3. DNA of the CDR3: TGCGCCAGCAGCCTAGGGTCAGGGAACTCCTACGAGCAGTACTTC. Translating it yields CASSLGSGNSYEQYF.

This chain joins TRBV7-3 and TRBJ2-1, with D possibly TRBD1 on 6 matching bases. Germline V gene sequence: CDR1 SGHTA, CDR2 FQGTGA. The CDR3 has 13 amino acids. The ends were cut back, 5 bases at V and 3 bases at J, with 8 bases in the middle. The CDR3 spells CASSPRGYNEQFF. The CDR3 coding sequence is TGTGCCAGCAGCCCCAGGGGCTACAATGAGCAGTTCTTC. Full variable domain (rest looked up from reference TRBV7-3 and TRBJ2-1): GAGVSQTPSNKVTEKGKYVELRCDPISGHTALYWYRQSLGQGPEFLIYFQGTGAADDSGLPNDRFFAVRPEGSVSTLKIQRTERGDSAVYLCASSPRGYNEQFFGPGTRLTVL.

This chain uses TRBV28 with TRBJ2-3, with no clear D. The CDR3 loop spans 15 amino acids. V dropped 2 bases and J dropped 2 bases, with 11 bases sitting between them. Per the germline V gene, CDR1 is MDHEN and CDR2 is SYDVKM. CDR3 loop: CASSLVRSLTDTQYF. The DNA for the CDR3 is TGTGCCAGCAGTTTAGTACGGAGTCTCACAGATACGCAGTATTTT.

The chain has TRBV21-1 and TRBJ2-5; TRBD1, the D gene given by the table, was not confirmed from the DNA. TRBV21-1 is a listed pseudogene. The CDR3 loop spans 13 amino acids. CDR3 region: CASSRQGEETQYF. The CDR3 DNA follows: TGTGCCAGCAGCCGCCAGGGTGAAGAGACCCAGTACTTC.

V usage is TRBV7-3 and J usage is TRBJ2-5, with a tentative D call TRBD2 (5 bases). Trimming removed 0 bases from V and 4 bases from J, with 12 bases in between. CDR3 length equals 15 residues. Germline CDR1 reads SGHTA; CDR2 reads FQGTGA. The CDR3 sequence is CASSLTPRAGETQYF. CDR3 DNA: TGTGCCAGCAGCTTAACGCCAAGGGCGGGAGAGACCCAGTACTTC.

CDR3 DNA sequence: TGCAGCGTTGAAGCAACAACAGCCGGGGAGCTGTTTTTT. Translating it yields CSVEATTAGELFF. V is TRBV29-1 and J is TRBJ2-2; no reliable D call. From germline, CDR1 is SQVTM and CDR2 ANQGSEA. The CDR3 sequence is 13 residues long. V lost 1 base, J lost 6 bases, and 9 bases lay in between.

This chain links TRBV5-1 with TRBJ1-2, with 9 bases matching TRBD1. The CDR3 totals 16 residues. Germline values: CDR1 SGHRS, CDR2 YFSETQ. With 0 bases clipped from V and 4 bases from J, the junction kept 7 bases outside the gene matches. The CDR3 DNA reads TGCGCCAGCAGCTTGGCCTACGGACAGGGGAGCTATGGCTACACCTTC. Translation: CASSLAYGQGSYGYTF.